Here is one T cell receptor beta chain with its context. Antigen unknown. Unique molecular identifiers tagged the TCR beta cDNA libraries. Once about 0.9 to 11 million T cells were used, some 500,000 cDNA molecules resulted. TCRdb re-called the PCR reads with MiXCR, one entry per CDR3 protein. Seen here are about 260,000 distinct CDR3 sequences, approximately 34% observed once, and the top ten hold 4% to 5.5%. The sample originates from a study of post-analysis software for immune sequencing data. Study-wide context: Relapsing-remitting, secondary progressive and progressive-relapsing multiple sclerosis were all included among the disease courses. Study-wide points: Batch-matched samples strongly co-clustered by F measure. In patients, TRBV5-6, TRBV5-1 and TRBV20-1 belonged to 4 or 5 TRBV segments found more frequently than in controls.

V was pared by 4 bases and J by 6 bases, with 19 bases between. Germline V gene lookup returns CDR1 DFQATT and CDR2 SNEGSKA (reference sequence). The CDR3 is made up of 15 amino acids. The V and J genes are TRBV20-1 and TRBJ1-5, with D perhaps matching TRBD1 (5 bases). The TCR comes from a girl between 10 and 17 years old with multiple sclerosis. The specimen sequenced was blood. The DNA of the CDR3 is TGCAGTGCTATCTACGTCGGGGGGGGGAGTCAGCCCCAGCATTTT. It translates to CSAIYVGGGSQPQHF.